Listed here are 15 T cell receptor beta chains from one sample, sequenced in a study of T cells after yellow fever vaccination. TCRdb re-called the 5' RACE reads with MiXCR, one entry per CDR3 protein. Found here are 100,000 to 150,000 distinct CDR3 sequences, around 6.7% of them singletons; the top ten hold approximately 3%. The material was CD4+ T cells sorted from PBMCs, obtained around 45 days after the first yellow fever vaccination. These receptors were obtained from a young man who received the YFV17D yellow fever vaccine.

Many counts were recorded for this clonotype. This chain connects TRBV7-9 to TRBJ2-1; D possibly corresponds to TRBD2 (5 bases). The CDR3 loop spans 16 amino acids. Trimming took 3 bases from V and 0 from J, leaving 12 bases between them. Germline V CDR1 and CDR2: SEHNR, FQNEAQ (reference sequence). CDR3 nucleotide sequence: TGTGCCAGCAGCTTGGTAGGCGGACTCTCCTACAATGAGCAGTTCTTC. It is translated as CASSLVGGLSYNEQFF.

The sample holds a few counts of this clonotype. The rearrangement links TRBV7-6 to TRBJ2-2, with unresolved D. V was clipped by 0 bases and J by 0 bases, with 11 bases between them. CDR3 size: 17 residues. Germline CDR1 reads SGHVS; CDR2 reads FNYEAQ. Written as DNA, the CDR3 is TGTGCCAGCAGCTTAGCGGTCCCGGCCGCGAACACCGGGGAGCTGTTTTTT. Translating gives CASSLAVPAANTGELFF.

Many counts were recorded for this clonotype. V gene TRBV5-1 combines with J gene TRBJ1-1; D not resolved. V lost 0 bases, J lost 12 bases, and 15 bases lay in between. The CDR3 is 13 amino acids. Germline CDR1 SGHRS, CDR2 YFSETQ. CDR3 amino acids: CASSLEPTTETFF. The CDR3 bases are TGCGCCAGCAGCTTGGAGCCGACGACCGAAACTTTCTTT. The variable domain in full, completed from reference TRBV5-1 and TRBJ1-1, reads KAGVTQTPRYLIKTRGQQVTLSCSPISGHRSVSWYQQTPGQGLQFLFEYFSETQRNKGNFPGRFSGRQFSNSRSEMNVSTLELGDSALYLCASSLEPTTETFFGQGTRLTVV.

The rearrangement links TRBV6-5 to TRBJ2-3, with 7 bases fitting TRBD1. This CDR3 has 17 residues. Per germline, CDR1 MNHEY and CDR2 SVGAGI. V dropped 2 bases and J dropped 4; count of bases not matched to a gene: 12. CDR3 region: CASSYGRVRGPADTQYF. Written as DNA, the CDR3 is TGTGCCAGCAGTTACGGCAGGGTAAGGGGGCCGGCAGATACGCAGTATTTT.

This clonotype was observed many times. The CDR3 here is CSATMAGETQYF. CDR3 DNA sequence: TGCAGTGCTACGATGGCGGGAGAGACCCAGTACTTC. The chain couples TRBV20-1 to TRBJ2-5; D is possibly TRBD2 (5 bases). Germline V gene data show CDR1 as DFQATT and CDR2 as SNEGSKA (reference sequence). The CDR3 covers 12 residues. V was pared by 4 bases and J by 4 bases, with 10 bases between.

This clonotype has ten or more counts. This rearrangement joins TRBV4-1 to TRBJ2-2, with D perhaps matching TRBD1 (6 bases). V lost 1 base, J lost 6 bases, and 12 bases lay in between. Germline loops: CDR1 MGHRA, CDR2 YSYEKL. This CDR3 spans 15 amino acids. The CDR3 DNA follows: TGCGCCAGCAGCCAAGGGTTAGACAGGTCCGGGGAGCTGTTTTTT. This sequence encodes CASSQGLDRSGELFF.

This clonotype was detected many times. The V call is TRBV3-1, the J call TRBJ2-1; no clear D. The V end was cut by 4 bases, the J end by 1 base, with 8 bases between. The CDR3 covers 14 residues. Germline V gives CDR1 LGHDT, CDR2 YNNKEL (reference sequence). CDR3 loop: CASSREGSYNEQFF. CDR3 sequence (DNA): TGTGCCAGCAGCCGTGAAGGGTCCTACAATGAGCAGTTCTTC.

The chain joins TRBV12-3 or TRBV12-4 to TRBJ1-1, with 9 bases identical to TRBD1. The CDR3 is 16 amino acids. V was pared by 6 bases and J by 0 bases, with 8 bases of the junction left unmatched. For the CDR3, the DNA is TGTGCCAGCAGCAAGCTACAGGGGGCCATGAACACTGAAGCTTTCTTT. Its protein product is CASSKLQGAMNTEAFF.

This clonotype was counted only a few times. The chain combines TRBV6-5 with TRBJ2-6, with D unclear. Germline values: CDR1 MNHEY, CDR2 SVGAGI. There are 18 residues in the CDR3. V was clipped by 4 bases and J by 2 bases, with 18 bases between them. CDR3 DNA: TGTGCCAGCAGTTTCCTCGGCTTCGCTGGGGCTGGGGCCAACGTCCTGACTTTC. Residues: CASSFLGFAGAGANVLTF.

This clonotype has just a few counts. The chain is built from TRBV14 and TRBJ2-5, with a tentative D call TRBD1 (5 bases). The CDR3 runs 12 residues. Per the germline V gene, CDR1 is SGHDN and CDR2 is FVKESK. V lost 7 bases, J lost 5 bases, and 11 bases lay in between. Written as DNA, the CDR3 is TGTGCCAGCAACCAGGACACGGAGACCCAGTACTTC. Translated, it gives CASNQDTETQYF.

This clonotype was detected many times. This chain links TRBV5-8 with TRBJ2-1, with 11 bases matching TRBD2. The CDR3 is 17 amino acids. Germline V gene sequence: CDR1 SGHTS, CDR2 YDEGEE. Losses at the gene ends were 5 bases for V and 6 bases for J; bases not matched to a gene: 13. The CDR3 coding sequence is TGTGCCAGCAGTTTTCTCGCCACTAGCGGGGGCAGCAATGAGCAGTTCTTC. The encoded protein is CASSFLATSGGSNEQFF.

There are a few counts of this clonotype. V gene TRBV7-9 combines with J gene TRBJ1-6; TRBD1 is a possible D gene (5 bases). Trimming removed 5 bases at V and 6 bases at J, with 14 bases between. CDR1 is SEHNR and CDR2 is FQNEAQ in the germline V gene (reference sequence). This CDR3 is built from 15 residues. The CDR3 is CASSRPTGGNSPLHF. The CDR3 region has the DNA TGTGCCAGCAGCCGGCCCACAGGAGGTAATTCACCCCTCCACTTT.

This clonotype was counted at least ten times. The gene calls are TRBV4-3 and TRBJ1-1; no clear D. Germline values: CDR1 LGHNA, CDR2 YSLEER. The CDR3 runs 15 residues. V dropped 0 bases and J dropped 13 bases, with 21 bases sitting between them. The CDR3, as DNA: TGCGCCAGCAGCCAAGATCTCGGTTTCGTGGAGAAGCTTTTCTTT. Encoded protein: CASSQDLGFVEKLFF.

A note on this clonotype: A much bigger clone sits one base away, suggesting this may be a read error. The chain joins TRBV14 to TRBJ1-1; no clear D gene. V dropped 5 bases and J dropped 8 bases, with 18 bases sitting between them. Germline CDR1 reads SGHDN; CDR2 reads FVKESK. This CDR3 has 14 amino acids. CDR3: CASSGSGVSGEAFF. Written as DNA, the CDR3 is TGTGCCAGCAGCGGCTCCGGGGTCTCTGGAGAAGCTTTCTTT.

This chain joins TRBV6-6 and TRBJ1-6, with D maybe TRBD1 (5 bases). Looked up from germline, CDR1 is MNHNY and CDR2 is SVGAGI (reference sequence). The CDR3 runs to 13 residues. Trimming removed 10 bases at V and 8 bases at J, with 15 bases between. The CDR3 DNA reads TGTGCCATTACACAGGATGGCTATTCACCCCTCCACTTT. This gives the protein CAITQDGYSPLHF.